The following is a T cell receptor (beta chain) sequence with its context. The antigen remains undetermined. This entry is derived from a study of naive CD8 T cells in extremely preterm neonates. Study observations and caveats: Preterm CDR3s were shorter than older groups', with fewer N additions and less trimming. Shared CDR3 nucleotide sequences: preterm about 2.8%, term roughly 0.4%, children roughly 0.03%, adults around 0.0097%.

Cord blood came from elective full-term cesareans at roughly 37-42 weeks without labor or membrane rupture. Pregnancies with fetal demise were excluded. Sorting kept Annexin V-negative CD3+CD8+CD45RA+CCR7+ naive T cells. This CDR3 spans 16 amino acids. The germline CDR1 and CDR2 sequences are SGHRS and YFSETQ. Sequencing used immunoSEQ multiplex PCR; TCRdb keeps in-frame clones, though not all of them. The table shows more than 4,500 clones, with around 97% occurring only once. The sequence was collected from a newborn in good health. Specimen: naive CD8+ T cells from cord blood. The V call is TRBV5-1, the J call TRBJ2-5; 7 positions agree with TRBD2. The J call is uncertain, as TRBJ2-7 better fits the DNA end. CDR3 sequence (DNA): TGCGCCAGCAGGCCATCTAGCGGCCTCCCCTCCTACGAGCAGTACTTC. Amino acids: CASRPSSGLPSYEQYF.